These 11 T cell receptor beta chains came from one sample sequenced in a study of shared clonotypes between healthy human individuals. Produced via immunoSEQ multiplex PCR; TCRdb's table is partial and in-frame only. The data contain about 2.1 million clones, approximately 92% of them singletons. CD45RO-negative cells were positively selected for CCR7, leaving out terminally differentiated effector memory CD45RA+ cells. Material: naive CD8+ T cells from PBMCs. The receptors originated from a man aged 18 to 30 in good health. Some clones in this sample may be carry-over from other donors' samples.

A single count supports this clone. The chain uses TRBV6-1 and TRBJ1-5; TRBD1 agrees at 8 bases. Per germline, CDR1 MNHNS and CDR2 SASEGT. The CDR3 loop spans 15 amino acids. After removal of 6 bases from V and 1 base from J, the junction contained 5 bases not matched to a gene. The DNA for the CDR3 is TGTGCCAGCAGACTGACAGGGGTGAGCAATCAGCCCCAGCATTTT. Encoded protein: CASRLTGVSNQPQHF.

This clone was detected once. This chain connects TRBV5-6 to TRBJ2-1, with 11 bases lining up with TRBD1. The CDR3 is made up of 16 amino acids. Germline CDR1 is SGHDT and CDR2 is YYEEEE. The trim removed 4 bases at V and 8 bases at J, leaving 11 bases unmatched. The CDR3 nucleotides read TGTGCCAGCAGCCCGACCGGGACAGGGGGGATCGATGAGCAGTTCTTC. It specifies CASSPTGTGGIDEQFF.

The J gene is TRBJ2-1, the V gene TRBV11-3; D is ambiguous. The length of the CDR3 is 13 residues. Trimming removed 8 bases from V and 0 bases from J, with 8 bases in between. Germline V CDR1 and CDR2: SGHNT, YENEEA. Written as DNA, the CDR3 is TGTGCCAGCGGGTACGGCTCCTACAATGAGCAGTTCTTC. It translates to CASGYGSYNEQFF.

The chain employs TRBV5-1 and TRBJ2-5, with 7 bases aligning to TRBD2. The CDR3 covers 15 residues. V shed 5 bases, J shed 5 bases, and the junction held 12 bases outside the gene matches. Germline loops: CDR1 SGHRS, CDR2 YFSETQ. The CDR3 bases are TGCGCCAGCAGTGGACCGCCCGCGGGAGTGGAGACCCAGTACTTC. Translation gives CASSGPPAGVETQYF. Drawing the rest from reference TRBV5-1 and TRBJ2-5, the complete variable domain is KAGVTQTPRYLIKTRGQQVTLSCSPISGHRSVSWYQQTPGQGLQFLFEYFSETQRNKGNFPGRFSGRQFSNSRSEMNVSTLELGDSALYLCASSGPPAGVETQYFGPGTRLLVL.

This clone was counted between two and nine times. CDR3 DNA sequence: TGTGCCAGTAGTGACAGCGCGTTCGGCTACACCTTC. Protein: CASSDSAFGYTF. This rearrangement joins TRBV19 to TRBJ1-2, with D possibly TRBD1 on 5 matching bases. The CDR3 runs 12 residues. V lost 5 bases to trimming and J lost 8 bases, with 12 bases between them. CDR1 LNHDA and CDR2 SQIVND come from the germline V gene (reference sequence).

This clone was recorded once. This chain connects TRBV2 to TRBJ2-2, with a tentative D call TRBD2 (5 bases). The CDR3 has 15 amino acids. V lost 2 bases to trimming and J lost 0 bases, with 7 bases between them. Germline V gives CDR1 SNHLY, CDR2 FYNNEI. CDR3: CASSERRANTGELFF. In DNA, the CDR3 is TGTGCCAGCAGTGAAAGGCGGGCGAACACCGGGGAGCTGTTTTTT.

This clone was seen a few times. This chain joins TRBV7-8 and TRBJ2-1, with 15 bases that match TRBD2. Germline V gene data show CDR1 as SGHVS and CDR2 as FQNEAQ. J gave up 4 bases and V 5 bases, and 6 bases lay outside the gene matches. This CDR3 is 17 amino acids long. CDR3 amino acids: CASSPGLAGGPYNEQFF. The DNA for the CDR3 is TGTGCCAGCAGCCCAGGACTAGCGGGAGGGCCTTACAATGAGCAGTTCTTC.

This clone was seen once. This chain uses TRBV7-9 with TRBJ1-2; D might be TRBD1 (6 bases). The CDR3 length is 15 residues. CDR1 is SEHNR and CDR2 is FQNEAQ in the germline V gene (reference sequence). V was clipped by 1 base and J by 4 bases, with 13 bases between them. The CDR3 loop is CASSLGRTDLYGYTF. The CDR3 nucleotides are TGTGCCAGCAGCTTAGGACGGACAGACCTCTATGGCTACACCTTC.

V gene TRBV23-1 combines with J gene TRBJ2-1; D unresolved. TRBV23-1 is labeled an ORF, and its function is uncertain. The CDR3 is 14 residues long. Trimming shortened V by 7 bases and J by 5 bases, and 15 bases separated the two germline ends. CDR3 DNA sequence: TGCGCCAGCACTCGTCACGGCCGCGACAATGAGCAGTTCTTC. Residues: CASTRHGRDNEQFF.

The chain recombines TRBV27 with TRBJ2-1, with D possibly being TRBD2 (5 bases). V was clipped by 4 bases and J by 7 bases, with 17 bases between them. Germline CDR1 and CDR2: MNHEY and SMNVEV (reference sequence). The CDR3 contains 15 residues. CDR3 in DNA: TGTGCCAGCAGTTACACTAGGAACCCGGGGAATGAGCAGTTCTTC. This gives the protein CASSYTRNPGNEQFF.

This rearrangement joins TRBV7-3 to TRBJ2-1; D might be TRBD2 (6 bases). Trimming removed 5 bases at V and 4 bases at J, with 21 bases between. The CDR3 runs 17 residues. Per germline, CDR1 SGHTA and CDR2 FQGTGA. CDR3 nucleotides: TGTGCCAGCAGCGTTTCCCGACTAGAGGGAACTTACAATGAGCAGTTCTTC. This translates into CASSVSRLEGTYNEQFF.